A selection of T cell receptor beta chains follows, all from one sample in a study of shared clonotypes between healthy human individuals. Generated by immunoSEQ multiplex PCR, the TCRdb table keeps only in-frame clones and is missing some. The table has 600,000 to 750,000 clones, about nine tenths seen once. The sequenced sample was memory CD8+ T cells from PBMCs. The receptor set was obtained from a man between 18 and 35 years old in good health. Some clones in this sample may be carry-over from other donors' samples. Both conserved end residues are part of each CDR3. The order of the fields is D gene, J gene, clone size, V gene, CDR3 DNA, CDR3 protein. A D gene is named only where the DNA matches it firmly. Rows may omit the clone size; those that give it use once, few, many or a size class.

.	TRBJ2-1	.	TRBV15	TGTGCCACCAGCAGTGCCAGACTAGTAGAAGAGCAGTTCTTC	CATSSARLVEEQFF
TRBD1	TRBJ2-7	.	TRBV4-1	TGCGCCAGCAGCTCGGACAGGGGGAGAATCTACGAGCAGTACTTC	CASSSDRGRIYEQYF
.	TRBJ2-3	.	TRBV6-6	TGTGCCAGCAGTTACTTCACAGATACGCAGTATTTT	CASSYFTDTQYF
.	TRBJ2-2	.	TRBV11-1	TGTGCCAGCAGCTTAGCGGGGAACACCGGGGAGCTGTTTTTT	CASSLAGNTGELFF
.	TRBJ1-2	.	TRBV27	TGTGCCAGCAGTTCAAGACAGCTAAACTATGGCTACACCTTC	CASSSRQLNYGYTF
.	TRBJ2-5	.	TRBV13	TGTGCCAGCAGCCTCGCATCCCGGGAGACCCAGTACTTC	CASSLASRETQYF
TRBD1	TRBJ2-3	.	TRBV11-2	TGTGCCAGCAGCTTCCCAGACAGGGAAACTAGCACAGATACGCAGTATTTT	CASSFPDRETSTDTQYF
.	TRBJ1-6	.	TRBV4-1	TGCGCCAGCAGCCAAGATGACGGAAGCTCCTATAATTCACCCCTCCACTTT	CASSQDDGSSYNSPLHF
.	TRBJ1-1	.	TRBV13	TGTGCCAGCAGCTTGGGGGAAGGGGAAGCTTTCTTT	CASSLGEGEAFF
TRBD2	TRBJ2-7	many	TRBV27	TGTGCCAGCAGCTCTTCCGGGACTACGTCGCAGTACTTC	CASSSSGTTSQYF
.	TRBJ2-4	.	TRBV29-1	TGCAGCGTTGAGGGTCCCCTAGGCAAAAACATTCAGTACTTC	CSVEGPLGKNIQYF
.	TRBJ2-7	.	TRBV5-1	TGCGCCAGCAGCTTCAGACGCAAACGAAGGACAGAGTACGAGCAGTACTTC	CASSFRRKRRTEYEQYF
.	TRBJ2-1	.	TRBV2	TGTGCCAGCAGTGATCCGGGTAGCTCCTACAATGAGCAGTTCTTC	CASSDPGSSYNEQFF
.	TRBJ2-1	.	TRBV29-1	TGCAGCGTTGCAATCAGGGTCGATGAGCAGTTCTTC	CSVAIRVDEQFF
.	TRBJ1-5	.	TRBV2	TGTGCCAGCAGTGTCGAGATGGGGGCCGCCTCATATAGCAATCAGCCCCAGCATTTT	CASSVEMGAASYSNQPQHF
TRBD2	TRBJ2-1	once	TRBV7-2	TGTGCCAGCAGCTTTGCGGGACTAGCGTGGAATGAGCAGTTCTTC	CASSFAGLAWNEQFF
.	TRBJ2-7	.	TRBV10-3	TGTGCCATCAGTGAACCCGTACCCCCCTACGAGCAGTACTTC	CAISEPVPPYEQYF
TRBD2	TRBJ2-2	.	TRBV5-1	TGCGCCTCTCAACGGGGGACTAGCGGGAGGGTGAACACCGGGGAGCTGTTTTTT	CASQRGTSGRVNTGELFF
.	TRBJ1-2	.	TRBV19	TGTGCCAGTAGTGTCGGTGACTATGGCTACACCTTC	CASSVGDYGYTF
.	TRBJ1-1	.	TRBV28	TGTGCCAGCAGTTTATGGGACGGATCGAACACTGAAGCTTTCTTT	CASSLWDGSNTEAFF